These 20 T cell receptor beta chains share one sample of origin, sequenced in a study of radiation and T cells in renal cell carcinoma. The time point denotes: blood 2 weeks post-SBRT. As to treatment: 15 Gy SBRT to primary tumor, nephrectomy 4 weeks later. Clones were read by immunoSEQ multiplex PCR, and TCRdb kept only the in-frame ones, dropping some. The sample has 60,000 to 80,000 clones; more than 75% are singletons. The material was blood, obtained from a patient whose treatment included radiotherapy and nephrectomy. The receptor source for this set is a man in his fifties or sixties with renal cell carcinoma.

J is TRBJ1-4 and V is TRBV13; 8 bases match TRBD1. Trimming cost V 6 bases and J 1 base; bases outside gene matches: 4. Per the germline V gene, CDR1 is PRHDT and CDR2 is FYEKMQ (reference sequence). The CDR3 spans 15 residues. In DNA form, the CDR3 reads TGTGCCAGCAGTGCAGGGGGCCAAACTAATGAAAAACTGTTTTTT. Translating gives CASSAGGQTNEKLFF.

V and J are TRBV6-8 and TRBJ2-7; 11 bases align to TRBD2. The trim removed 5 bases at V and 3 bases at J, leaving 3 bases unmatched. The germline V gene has CDR1 MNHGY and CDR2 SAAAGT. This CDR3 region has 14 residues. CDR3 DNA: TGTGCCAGCAGTCGACTAGCGGGGATCTACGAGCAGTACTTC. Its translation: CASSRLAGIYEQYF.

This chain uses TRBV19 with TRBJ2-5, with D perhaps matching TRBD2 (6 bases). CDR1 is LNHDA and CDR2 is SQIVND in the germline V gene (reference sequence). The V end was cut by 11 bases, the J end by 7 bases, with 17 bases between. CDR3 length: 12 amino acids. The CDR3 DNA follows: TGTGCCGCCGACTCCGCCGGGGGGACCCAGTACTTC. This gives the protein CAADSAGGTQYF.

The V gene is TRBV4-3, the J gene TRBJ2-3, with D perhaps TRBD1 or TRBD2 (6 bases each). V was cut by 0 bases and J by 3 bases, with 13 bases left in between. This CDR3 spans 16 amino acids. Per germline, CDR1 LGHNA and CDR2 YSLEER. In DNA, the CDR3 is TGCGCCAGCAGCCAAGAGGGCCGGGGGCGAACAGATACGCAGTATTTT. This codes for CASSQEGRGRTDTQYF.

The chain employs TRBV30 and TRBJ2-7; 11 bases align to TRBD1. From germline, CDR1 is GTSNPN and CDR2 SVGIG (reference sequence). The V segment lost 4 bases and the J segment 0 bases; nucleotides outside the gene matches: 5. This CDR3 contains 15 residues. The chain's CDR3 is CAWIPGQGASYEQYF. The CDR3 nucleotides are TGTGCCTGGATACCCGGACAGGGGGCCTCCTACGAGCAGTACTTC.

J is TRBJ1-4 and V is TRBV27; 9 nucleotides align to TRBD1. CDR1 is MNHEY, CDR2 SMNVEV, per germline (reference sequence). V lost 5 bases and J lost 11; bases outside the gene matches: 12. The CDR3 spans 15 residues. CDR3 sequence: CASSRILRDRAKLFF. CDR3 DNA sequence: TGTGCCAGCAGTCGCATACTCCGGGACAGGGCCAAACTGTTTTTT.

The V gene is TRBV5-1, the J gene TRBJ2-3, with 8 bases matching TRBD2. Germline values: CDR1 SGHRS, CDR2 YFSETQ. The CDR3 extends over 17 amino acids. After removal of 2 bases from V and 0 bases from J, the junction contained 8 bases not matched to a gene. The CDR3 sequence: CASSFGLAGSSTDTQYF. The CDR3 DNA follows: TGCGCCAGCAGCTTCGGTCTAGCGGGTTCTAGCACAGATACGCAGTATTTT.

The chain uses TRBV7-9 and TRBJ2-5, with D maybe TRBD1 (5 bases). Looked up from germline, CDR1 is SEHNR and CDR2 is FQNEAQ (reference sequence). The V end was cut by 4 bases, the J end by 1 base, with 16 bases between. This CDR3 has 16 amino acids. This chain's CDR3 is CASSSRLDGAQETQYF. CDR3 coding DNA: TGTGCCAGCAGCTCGAGGCTGGATGGGGCCCAAGAGACCCAGTACTTC.

This sequence joins TRBV30 and TRBJ2-1; a weak D match, TRBD2 (5 bases). This CDR3 contains 13 residues. Trimming took off 7 bases at V and 6 bases at J, with 16 bases between the two ends. CDR1 and CDR2 (germline): GTSNPN, SVGIG (reference sequence). For the CDR3, the DNA is TGTGCCTCGGGAATCTTTGGACCCAATGAGCAGTTCTTC. Translation: CASGIFGPNEQFF.

About this clone itself: An end of the junction does not agree with germline; a read error may underlie this. This rearrangement joins TRBV5-1 to TRBJ2-7; TRBD1 matches at 10 bases. There are 13 residues in the CDR3. In germline, CDR1 is SGHRS, CDR2 YFSETQ. CDR3 DNA: TGCGCCAGCAGCTTGGAGGGACAGGGGAGCCCGTCCTTC. Translating gives CASSLEGQGSPSF.

In this sample, this clone turned up a few times. The chain combines TRBV7-9 with TRBJ2-7; 8 positions match TRBD2. The V and J ends lost 5 bases and 4 bases, in that order; junction bases with no gene match: 10. The CDR3 has 15 amino acids. Germline-derived CDR1 and CDR2 are SEHNR and FQNEAQ (reference sequence). This CDR3 is CASSLSGVAGYEQYF. CDR3 DNA sequence: TGTGCCAGCAGCCTGTCCGGGGTAGCGGGATACGAGCAGTACTTC.

This chain links TRBV7-3 with TRBJ2-1; 15 bases are shared with TRBD2. J was trimmed by 5 bases and V by 3 bases; bases with no gene match: 2. Germline V gene data show CDR1 as SGHTA and CDR2 as FQGTGA. This CDR3 spans 16 amino acids. The CDR3 is CASSFRTSGRDNEQFF. The CDR3 DNA is TGTGCCAGCAGCTTCAGGACTAGCGGGAGGGACAATGAGCAGTTCTTC.

The CDR3 protein is CASSTDRRRGQYF. CDR3 DNA: TGCGCCAGCAGCACCGACAGACGTAGGGGTCAGTACTTC. This chain uses TRBV5-1 with TRBJ2-4; D might be TRBD1 (5 bases). The CDR3 is 13 residues long. Trimming removed 4 bases from V and 12 bases from J, with 17 bases in between. Germline V CDR1 and CDR2: SGHRS, YFSETQ. The full variable domain, in which reference TRBV5-1 and TRBJ2-4 provide the parts outside the CDR3, is KAGVTQTPRYLIKTRGQQVTLSCSPISGHRSVSWYQQTPGQGLQFLFEYFSETQRNKGNFPGRFSGRQFSNSRSEMNVSTLELGDSALYLCASSTDRRRGQYFGAGTRLSVL.

This clone was counted a single time. The gene calls are TRBV5-6 and TRBJ2-1; D not certain. The CDR3 spans 11 residues. Germline CDR1 is SGHDT and CDR2 is YYEEEE. Trimming left V 2 bases short and J 4 bases short, with 1 base between. The CDR3 is CASSFYNEQFF. CDR3 DNA sequence: TGTGCCAGCAGCTTTTACAATGAGCAGTTCTTC.

The V call is TRBV27, the J call TRBJ1-4, with D unresolved. V was clipped by 6 bases and J by 8 bases, with 19 bases between them. Germline V gene lookup returns CDR1 MNHEY and CDR2 SMNVEV (reference sequence). This CDR3 spans 15 amino acids. Here the CDR3 reads CASRRNSRPVEKLFF. The CDR3 bases are TGTGCCAGCAGGCGAAACAGCCGCCCTGTCGAAAAACTGTTTTTT.

This rearrangement joins TRBV18 to TRBJ2-3; D possibly corresponds to TRBD1 (6 bases). The CDR3 is 15 residues long. The germline CDR1 and CDR2 sequences are KGHSH and LQKENI. Trimming removed 1 base at V and 0 bases at J, with 8 bases between. The CDR3 protein is CASSPRQASTDTQYF. CDR3 nucleotide sequence: TGTGCCAGCTCACCACGACAGGCGAGCACAGATACGCAGTATTTT.

This clone is medium-sized by share. The rearrangement joins TRBV9 to TRBJ1-4; no clear D. The CDR3 has 13 residues. Trimming pared 3 bases from V and 8 bases from J, leaving 11 bases between. The germline V gene has CDR1 SGDLS and CDR2 YYNGEE. The CDR3 nucleotides read TGTGCCAGCAGCGGAGGGCCCGGCGAAAAACTGTTTTTT. It encodes CASSGGPGEKLFF.

This clone was found once. The rearrangement uses TRBV7-9 and TRBJ2-1, with 14 positions matching TRBD2. CDR3 size: 15 residues. With V trimmed by 3 bases and J by 5 bases, 0 bases remained unmatched. Germline loops: CDR1 SEHNR, CDR2 FQNEAQ (reference sequence). The CDR3 loop is CASSLGLAGDNEQFF. The DNA for the CDR3 is TGTGCCAGCAGCTTGGGACTAGCGGGAGACAATGAGCAGTTCTTC.

CDR3 in DNA: TGTGCCAGCAGCGAACGGACAGGCAAAAACATTCAGTACTTC. Its translation: CASSERTGKNIQYF. This sequence joins TRBV5-4 and TRBJ2-4; 7 bases agree with TRBD1. Germline-derived CDR1 and CDR2 are SGHNT and YYREEE (reference sequence). This CDR3 spans 14 amino acids. The V and J ends lost 4 bases and 3 bases, in that order; junction bases with no gene match: 4.

This sequence joins TRBV5-1 and TRBJ2-5; D could derive from TRBD1 or TRBD2 (5 bases each). The germline CDR1 and CDR2 sequences are SGHRS and YFSETQ. CDR3 length: 15 residues. Trimming took 0 bases from V and 4 from J, leaving 13 bases between them. The CDR3, as DNA: TGCGCCAGCAGCTTGGCCTTTGCGAGGGGAGAGACCCAGTACTTC. Encoded protein: CASSLAFARGETQYF.